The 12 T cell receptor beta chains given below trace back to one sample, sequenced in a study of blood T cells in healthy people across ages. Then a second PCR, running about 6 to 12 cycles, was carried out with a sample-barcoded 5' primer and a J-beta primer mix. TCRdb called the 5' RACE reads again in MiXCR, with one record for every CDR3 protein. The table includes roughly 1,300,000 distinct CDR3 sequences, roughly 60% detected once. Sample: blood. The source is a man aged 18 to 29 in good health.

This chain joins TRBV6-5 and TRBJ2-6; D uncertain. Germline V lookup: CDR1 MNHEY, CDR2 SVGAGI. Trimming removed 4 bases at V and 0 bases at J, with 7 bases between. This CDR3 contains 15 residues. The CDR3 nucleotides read TGTGCCAGCAGTTCATCCCACTCTGGGGCCAACGTCCTGACTTTC. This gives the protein CASSSSHSGANVLTF.

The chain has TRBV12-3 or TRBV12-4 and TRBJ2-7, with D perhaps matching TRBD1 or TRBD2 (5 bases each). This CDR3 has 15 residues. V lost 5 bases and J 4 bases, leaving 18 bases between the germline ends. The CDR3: CASSRDYLRGYEQYF. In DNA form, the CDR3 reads TGTGCCAGCAGTCGTGACTATCTTAGGGGTTACGAGCAGTACTTC.

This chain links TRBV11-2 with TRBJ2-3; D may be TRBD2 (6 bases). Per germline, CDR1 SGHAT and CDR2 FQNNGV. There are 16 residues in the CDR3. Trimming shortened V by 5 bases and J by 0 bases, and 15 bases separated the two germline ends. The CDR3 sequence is CASSTSWGESTDTQYF. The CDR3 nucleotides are TGTGCCAGCAGCACCTCCTGGGGGGAGAGCACAGATACGCAGTATTTT.

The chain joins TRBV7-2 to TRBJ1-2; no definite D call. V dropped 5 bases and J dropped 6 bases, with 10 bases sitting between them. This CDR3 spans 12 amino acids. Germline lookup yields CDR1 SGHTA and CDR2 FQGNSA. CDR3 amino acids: CASSIGNHGYTF. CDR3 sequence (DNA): TGTGCCAGCAGCATAGGAAACCATGGCTACACCTTC.

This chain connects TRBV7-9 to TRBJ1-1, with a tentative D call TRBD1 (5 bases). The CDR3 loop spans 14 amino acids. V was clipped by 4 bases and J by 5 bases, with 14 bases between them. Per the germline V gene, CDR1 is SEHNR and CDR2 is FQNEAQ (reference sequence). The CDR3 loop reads CASSYTQGGTEAFF. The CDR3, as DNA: TGTGCCAGCAGCTACACCCAGGGCGGGACTGAAGCTTTCTTT.

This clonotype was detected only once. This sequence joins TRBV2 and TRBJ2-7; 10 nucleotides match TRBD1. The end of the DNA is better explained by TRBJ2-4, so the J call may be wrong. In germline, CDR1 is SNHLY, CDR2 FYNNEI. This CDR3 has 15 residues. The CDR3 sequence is CASNRIGDRGNIQYF. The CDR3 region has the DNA TGTGCCAGCAATCGTATAGGGGACAGGGGTAACATTCAGTACTTC.

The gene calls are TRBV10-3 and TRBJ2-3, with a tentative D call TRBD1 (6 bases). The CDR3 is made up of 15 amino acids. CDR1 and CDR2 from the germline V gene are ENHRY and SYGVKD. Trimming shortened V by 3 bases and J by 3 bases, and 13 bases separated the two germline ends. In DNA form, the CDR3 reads TGTGCCATCAGTGAATTGGAAGGGGGAACAGATACGCAGTATTTT. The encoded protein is CAISELEGGTDTQYF.

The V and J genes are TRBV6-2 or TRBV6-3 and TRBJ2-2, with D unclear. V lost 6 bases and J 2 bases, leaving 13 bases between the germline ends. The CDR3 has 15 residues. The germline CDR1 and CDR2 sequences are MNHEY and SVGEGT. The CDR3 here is CASRQPLDNTGELFF. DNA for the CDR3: TGTGCCAGCAGACAGCCCCTTGACAACACCGGGGAGCTGTTTTTT.

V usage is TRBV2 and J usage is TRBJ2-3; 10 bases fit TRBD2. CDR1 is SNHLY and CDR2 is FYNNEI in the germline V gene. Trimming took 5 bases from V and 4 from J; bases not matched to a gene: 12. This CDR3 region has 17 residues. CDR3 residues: CASSHGLAGVVADTQYF. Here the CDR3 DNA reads TGTGCCAGCAGTCACGGCCTAGCGGGAGTGGTAGCAGATACGCAGTATTTT.

CDR3 in DNA: TGTGCCAGCAGTTACGGGACAGGGGAGGATCAGCCCCAGCATTTT. It codes for CASSYGTGEDQPQHF. The rearrangement joins TRBV6-5 to TRBJ1-5; 10 bases align to TRBD1. With V trimmed by 2 bases and J by 5 bases, 3 bases remained unmatched. CDR1 MNHEY and CDR2 SVGAGI come from the germline V gene. This CDR3 region has 15 residues.

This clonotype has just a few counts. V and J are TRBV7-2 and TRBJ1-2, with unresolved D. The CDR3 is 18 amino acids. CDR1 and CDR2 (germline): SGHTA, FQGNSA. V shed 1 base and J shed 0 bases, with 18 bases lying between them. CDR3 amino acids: CASSLEVDGVTTNYGYTF. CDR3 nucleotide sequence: TGTGCCAGCAGCTTAGAAGTAGACGGGGTGACGACTAACTATGGCTACACCTTC.

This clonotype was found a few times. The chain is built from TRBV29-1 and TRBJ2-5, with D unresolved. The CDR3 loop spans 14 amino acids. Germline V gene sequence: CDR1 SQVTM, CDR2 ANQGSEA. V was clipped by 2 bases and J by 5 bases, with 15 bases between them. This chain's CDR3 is CSVEWASMGETQYF. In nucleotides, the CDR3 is TGCAGCGTTGAATGGGCTAGTATGGGGGAGACCCAGTACTTC.